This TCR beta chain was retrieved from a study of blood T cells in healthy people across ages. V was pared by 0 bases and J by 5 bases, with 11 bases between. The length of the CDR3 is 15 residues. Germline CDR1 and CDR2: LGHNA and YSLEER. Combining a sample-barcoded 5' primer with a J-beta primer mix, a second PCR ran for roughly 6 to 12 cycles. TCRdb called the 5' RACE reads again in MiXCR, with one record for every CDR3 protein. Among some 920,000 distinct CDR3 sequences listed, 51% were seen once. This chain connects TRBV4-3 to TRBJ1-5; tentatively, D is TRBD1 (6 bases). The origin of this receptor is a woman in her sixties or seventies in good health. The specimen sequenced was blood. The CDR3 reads CASSQDTGFDQPQHF. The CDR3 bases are TGCGCCAGCAGCCAAGATACAGGGTTTGATCAGCCCCAGCATTTT.